This TCR beta chain was retrieved from a study of blood T cell repertoires in COVID-19. The repertoire was sequenced with immunoSEQ multiplex PCR; TCRdb's copy has only in-frame clones and lacks some. The sample gives about 220,000 clones, 80% to 85% of which show up once; around 5.4% is in the top ten. The V gene's germline CDR1 is KGHSH and CDR2 LQKENI. Trimming at V came to 5 bases and at J to 2 bases, leaving 4 bases not matched to a gene. CDR3 length equals 14 residues. The receptor's source is a human donor in a cohort sampled during active COVID-19. What was sequenced was peripheral blood. The chain has TRBV18 and TRBJ2-7, with 9 bases identical to TRBD1. CDR3 protein: CASSSDRGPYEQYF. The CDR3 nucleotides read TGTGCCAGCTCATCGGACAGGGGACCCTACGAGCAGTACTTC.